This TCR beta chain was documented in a study of T cell responses to AZD1222 COVID-19 vaccine. Method: immunoSEQ multiplex PCR; TCRdb's copy keeps in-frame clones and lacks some. The top ten hold about 7.5% of the sample, which has 120,000 to 150,000 clones, more than 80% seen once. This receptor was obtained from an adult who received the MenACWY meningococcal vaccine as a control. The specimen was peripheral blood, collected 28 days after the second dose of the MenACWY control vaccine.

Here the CDR3 reads CSVLLNVASSVTYNEQFF. The DNA of the CDR3 is TGCAGCGTTCTACTCAATGTAGCCTCTAGCGTAACCTACAATGAGCAGTTCTTC. V gene TRBV29-1 combines with J gene TRBJ2-1, with D perhaps matching TRBD2 (6 bases). Germline loops: CDR1 SQVTM, CDR2 ANQGSEA. V was pared by 5 bases and J by 2 bases, with 25 bases between. The CDR3 loop spans 18 amino acids.